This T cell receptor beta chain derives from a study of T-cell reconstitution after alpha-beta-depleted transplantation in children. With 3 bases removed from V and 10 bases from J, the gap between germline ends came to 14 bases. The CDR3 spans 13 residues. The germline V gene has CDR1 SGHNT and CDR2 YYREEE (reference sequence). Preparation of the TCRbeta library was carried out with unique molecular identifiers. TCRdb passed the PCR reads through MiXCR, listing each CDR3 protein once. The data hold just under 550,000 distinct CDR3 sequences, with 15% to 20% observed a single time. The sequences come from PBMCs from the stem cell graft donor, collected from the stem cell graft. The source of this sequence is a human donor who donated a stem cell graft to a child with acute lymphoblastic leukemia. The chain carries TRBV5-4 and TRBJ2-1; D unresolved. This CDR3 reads CASSSPRTEEQFF. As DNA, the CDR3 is TGTGCCAGCAGCTCGCCCCGGACGGAAGAGCAGTTCTTC.